A selection of T cell receptor beta chains follows, all from one sample in a study of T cell responses to AZD1222 COVID-19 vaccine. TCRdb keeps only in-frame clones here, not all; method: immunoSEQ multiplex PCR. This table has approximately 65,000 clones, 80% to 85% appearing once. The sample consisted of peripheral blood, taken on day 0 of AZD1222 vaccination. The receptors shown here come from an adult in good health. Both conserved end residues are part of each CDR3. The D gene is left open where the match is weak. The listing skips clone size in some rows; elsewhere it reads once, few, many or a size class.

J gene: TRBJ1-2
V gene: TRBV10-2
clone size: -
D gene: -
CDR3 DNA: TGCGCCAGCAGTGAGTACCAGGTAACACTCCTTAACTATGGCTACACCTTC
CDR3 protein: CASSEYQVTLLNYGYTF

J gene: TRBJ1-6
V gene: TRBV7-9
clone size: -
D gene: -
CDR3 DNA: TGTGCCAGCTCCCAAAGTGGGGGGTTTAATTCACCCCTCCACTTT
CDR3 protein: CASSQSGGFNSPLHF

J gene: TRBJ2-7
V gene: TRBV6-2/TRBV6-3
clone size: -
D gene: TRBD2
CDR3 DNA: TGTGCCAGCAGTTACAGGTCTAGCGGGGGGGACTACGAGCAGTACTTC
CDR3 protein: CASSYRSSGGDYEQYF

J gene: TRBJ2-7
V gene: TRBV5-6
clone size: -
D gene: -
CDR3 DNA: TGTGCCAGCAGCCCCCGCTCCTACGAGCAGTACTTC
CDR3 protein: CASSPRSYEQYF

J gene: TRBJ2-3
V gene: TRBV4-1
clone size: once
D gene: TRBD2
CDR3 DNA: TGCGCCAGCAGCCCGGGCCCGAGCGGGGGGGCGGCCGATACGCAGTATTTT
CDR3 protein: CASSPGPSGGAADTQYF

J gene: TRBJ2-7
V gene: TRBV7-9
clone size: -
D gene: -
CDR3 DNA: TGTGCCAGCAGCGGTCGGGTTGACGAGCAGTACTTC
CDR3 protein: CASSGRVDEQYF

J gene: TRBJ1-3
V gene: TRBV23-1
clone size: -
D gene: -
CDR3 DNA: TGCGCCAGCCTACAGGTGGACTCTGGAAACACCATATATTTT
CDR3 protein: CASLQVDSGNTIYF

J gene: TRBJ1-5
V gene: TRBV2
clone size: -
D gene: -
CDR3 DNA: TGTGCCAGCAGTGCAAACCCCAACTTAGGTTCGCCCCAGCATTTT
CDR3 protein: CASSANPNLGSPQHF

J gene: TRBJ1-1
V gene: TRBV5-6
clone size: -
D gene: -
CDR3 DNA: TGTGCCAGCAGCTTCATCGGCACTGAAGCTTTCTTT
CDR3 protein: CASSFIGTEAFF

J gene: TRBJ1-1
V gene: TRBV4-1
clone size: -
D gene: TRBD1
CDR3 DNA: TGCGCCAGCAGCCAAAACAGGGGGCTCGGTCTGGTAAACACTGAAGCTTTCTTT
CDR3 protein: CASSQNRGLGLVNTEAFF

J gene: TRBJ1-1
V gene: TRBV2
clone size: -
D gene: -
CDR3 DNA: TGTGCCAGCAGTGATGACGAGCCAGAAGGGTTCTTT
CDR3 protein: CASSDDEPEGFF

J gene: TRBJ1-1
V gene: TRBV19
clone size: -
D gene: -
CDR3 DNA: TGTGCCAGTAGTAGGGGTGGGATTGGAAACACTGAAGCTTTCTTT
CDR3 protein: CASSRGGIGNTEAFF

J gene: TRBJ1-6
V gene: TRBV6-5
clone size: -
D gene: -
CDR3 DNA: TGTGCCAGCAGACGAACAGGGCAAAATAATTCACCCCTCCACTTT
CDR3 protein: CASRRTGQNNSPLHF

J gene: TRBJ2-1
V gene: TRBV11-3
clone size: -
D gene: -
CDR3 DNA: TGTGCCAGCAGTCGCGGGGAGTCCTACAATGAGCAGTTCTTC
CDR3 protein: CASSRGESYNEQFF

J gene: TRBJ1-6
V gene: TRBV27
clone size: -
D gene: TRBD1
CDR3 DNA: TGTGCCAGCAGTCCCACGACAGGGATGAGAAATTCACCCCTCCACTTT
CDR3 protein: CASSPTTGMRNSPLHF

J gene: TRBJ1-1
V gene: TRBV19
clone size: -
D gene: -
CDR3 DNA: TGTGCCAGTAGTGGACGAAACACTGAAGCTTTCTTT
CDR3 protein: CASSGRNTEAFF

J gene: TRBJ1-1
V gene: TRBV6-2/TRBV6-3
clone size: -
D gene: -
CDR3 DNA: TGTGCCAGCAGCCGAACAGGGAACACTGAAGCTTTCTTT
CDR3 protein: CASSRTGNTEAFF

J gene: TRBJ2-5
V gene: TRBV10-3
clone size: once
D gene: -
CDR3 DNA: TGTGCCATCAGTGAGTCTAGGACAGAAGAGACCCAGTACTTC
CDR3 protein: CAISESRTEETQYF

J gene: TRBJ1-4
V gene: TRBV4-1
clone size: once
D gene: -
CDR3 DNA: TGCGCCAGCAGCCAGGTCGTTGCGGGGGCTAATGAAAAACTGTTTTTT
CDR3 protein: CASSQVVAGANEKLFF

J gene: TRBJ2-5
V gene: TRBV5-1
clone size: -
D gene: -
CDR3 DNA: TGCGCCAGCAGCTTGAGTTTGGAGACCCAGTACTTC
CDR3 protein: CASSLSLETQYF

J gene: TRBJ2-1
V gene: TRBV19
clone size: few
D gene: TRBD2
CDR3 DNA: TGTGCCAGTAGTCCCGGACTAGCTGGGATTAGCGAGCAGTTCTTC
CDR3 protein: CASSPGLAGISEQFF

J gene: TRBJ1-5
V gene: TRBV6-5
clone size: -
D gene: -
CDR3 DNA: TGTGCCAGCAGGTACAGGGAAAATCAGCCCCAGCATTTT
CDR3 protein: CASRYRENQPQHF

J gene: TRBJ1-4
V gene: TRBV27
clone size: few
D gene: TRBD1
CDR3 DNA: TGTGCCAGCACCAAATATCCGGGACAGCCAAATGAAAAACTGTTTTTT
CDR3 protein: CASTKYPGQPNEKLFF

J gene: TRBJ2-7
V gene: TRBV2
clone size: once
D gene: -
CDR3 DNA: TGTGCCACCACACCTGACCGGGGCTCGGGCGAGCAGTACTTC
CDR3 protein: CATTPDRGSGEQYF

J gene: TRBJ1-5
V gene: TRBV5-8
clone size: -
D gene: -
CDR3 DNA: TGTGCCAGCAGCTTGAAGCTGACCCAGGCATATAGCAATCAGCCCCAGCATTTT
CDR3 protein: CASSLKLTQAYSNQPQHF

J gene: TRBJ2-6
V gene: TRBV6-4
clone size: -
D gene: -
CDR3 DNA: TGTGCCAGCAGTGAGGGTCTCTCTGGGGCCAACGTCCTGACTTTC
CDR3 protein: CASSEGLSGANVLTF

J gene: TRBJ1-2
V gene: TRBV4-2
clone size: -
D gene: -
CDR3 DNA: TGTGCCAGCAGCCGATTCGGACAAATTAACTATGGCTACACCTTC
CDR3 protein: CASSRFGQINYGYTF

J gene: TRBJ2-3
V gene: TRBV6-1
clone size: once
D gene: -
CDR3 DNA: TGTGCCAGCAGGGAAGGTGAGGGGGATACGCAGTATTTT
CDR3 protein: CASREGEGDTQYF

J gene: TRBJ1-2
V gene: TRBV3-1/TRBV3-2
clone size: -
D gene: TRBD1
CDR3 DNA: TGTGCCAGCAGCCTCATGGGACAGGGTACTGATGGCTACACCTTC
CDR3 protein: CASSLMGQGTDGYTF

J gene: TRBJ2-2
V gene: TRBV30
clone size: -
D gene: -
CDR3 DNA: TGTGCCTGGACCCTCACTCCGAACACCGGGGAGCTGTTTTTT
CDR3 protein: CAWTLTPNTGELFF

J gene: TRBJ1-3
V gene: TRBV19
clone size: -
D gene: -
CDR3 DNA: TGTGCCAGTAGCAACTTAGGGACATCTGGAAACACCATATATTTT
CDR3 protein: CASSNLGTSGNTIYF

J gene: TRBJ1-4
V gene: TRBV5-4
clone size: -
D gene: -
CDR3 DNA: TGTGCCAGCAGCTTGGCGGGGGGCTATAATGAAAAACTGTTTTTT
CDR3 protein: CASSLAGGYNEKLFF

J gene: TRBJ2-7
V gene: TRBV11-2
clone size: many
D gene: TRBD1
CDR3 DNA: TGTGCCAGCAGCTCACGGGACAGGGGGCAGTTTAGGTCCTACGAGCAGTACTTC
CDR3 protein: CASSSRDRGQFRSYEQYF

J gene: TRBJ1-3
V gene: TRBV9
clone size: -
D gene: TRBD1
CDR3 DNA: TGTGCCAGCAGCGTAGGGACAGGGGGAAACACCATATATTTT
CDR3 protein: CASSVGTGGNTIYF

J gene: TRBJ2-7
V gene: TRBV10-3
clone size: -
D gene: -
CDR3 DNA: TGTGCCATCAGGTCCGGACAGTCCGACGAGCAGTACTTC
CDR3 protein: CAIRSGQSDEQYF

J gene: TRBJ1-1
V gene: TRBV9
clone size: -
D gene: -
CDR3 DNA: TGTGCCAGCAGCGATGACAGCATGAACACTGAAGCTTTCTTT
CDR3 protein: CASSDDSMNTEAFF

J gene: TRBJ2-3
V gene: TRBV19
clone size: -
D gene: TRBD2
CDR3 DNA: TGTGCCAGTAGTCCCTACTTAAGCGGGGGAGACTTAGTTACGCAGTATTTT
CDR3 protein: CASSPYLSGGDLVTQYF

J gene: TRBJ1-5
V gene: TRBV4-3
clone size: once
D gene: -
CDR3 DNA: TGCGCCAGCAGCCAAGATTTAACAAACAATCAGCCCCAGCATTTT
CDR3 protein: CASSQDLTNNQPQHF

J gene: TRBJ1-5
V gene: TRBV7-2
clone size: -
D gene: -
CDR3 DNA: TGTGCCAGCAGCTTAGCGCGGGCAGTTGGGCAGCCCCAGCATTTT
CDR3 protein: CASSLARAVGQPQHF

J gene: TRBJ1-2
V gene: TRBV25-1
clone size: -
D gene: -
CDR3 DNA: TGTGCCAGCAGTGAATATGGACTCTCCCTTACCTTC
CDR3 protein: CASSEYGLSLTF

J gene: TRBJ2-7
V gene: TRBV7-9
clone size: -
D gene: -
CDR3 DNA: TGTGCCAGCAGCTCCTCCCAGGGAACCTACGAGCAGTACTTC
CDR3 protein: CASSSSQGTYEQYF

J gene: TRBJ2-7
V gene: TRBV4-3
clone size: -
D gene: TRBD2
CDR3 DNA: TGCGCCAGCAGCCAAACTGGGGGGGGGTTCGACGAGCAGTACTTC
CDR3 protein: CASSQTGGGFDEQYF

J gene: TRBJ1-1
V gene: TRBV5-8
clone size: -
D gene: TRBD1
CDR3 DNA: TGTGCCAGCAGGGACAGGGGTCGGGAGAACACTGAAGCTTTCTTT
CDR3 protein: CASRDRGRENTEAFF

J gene: TRBJ1-2
V gene: TRBV14
clone size: -
D gene: -
CDR3 DNA: TGTGCCAGCAGCCAAGTAGGACAGAACCGATATGGCTACACCTTC
CDR3 protein: CASSQVGQNRYGYTF

J gene: TRBJ2-7
V gene: TRBV4-3
clone size: -
D gene: TRBD2
CDR3 DNA: TGCGCCAGCAGCCATGGACTAGCGGGACTGTCCTACGAGCAGTACTTC
CDR3 protein: CASSHGLAGLSYEQYF

J gene: TRBJ1-2
V gene: TRBV5-4
clone size: -
D gene: -
CDR3 DNA: TGTGCCAGCAGCCAAGACAAGTATGGCTACACCTTC
CDR3 protein: CASSQDKYGYTF

J gene: TRBJ2-1
V gene: TRBV27
clone size: -
D gene: TRBD2
CDR3 DNA: TGTGCCAGCAGTCCCCGAAGCGGGGGGATCGGGGAGCAGTTCTTC
CDR3 protein: CASSPRSGGIGEQFF